Below, 13 T cell receptor beta chains from the same sample are listed, as sequenced in a study of blood T cells in healthy people across ages. Together with a sample-barcoded 5' primer, a J-beta primer mix was included in a second PCR lasting roughly 6 to 12 cycles. TCRdb redid the calling of the 5' RACE reads with MiXCR, one entry per CDR3 protein. The table lists about a million distinct CDR3 sequences, 51% of them singletons. The material sequenced was blood. These receptors were taken from an older woman in good health.

The V call is TRBV20-1, the J call TRBJ2-1; TRBD1 matches 10 bases. Per germline, CDR1 DFQATT and CDR2 SNEGSKA (reference sequence). Germline trimming cut 4 bases from V and 6 bases from J; bases unmatched to any gene: 3. There are 13 residues in the CDR3. The CDR3 DNA is TGCAGTGCTACCGGGACAGGGGCCAATGAGCAGTTCTTC. Translating gives CSATGTGANEQFF.

The V and J genes are TRBV24-1 and TRBJ2-1, with TRBD2 matching over 8 bases. Germline CDR1 KGHDR, CDR2 SFDVKD. This CDR3 contains 15 residues. Trimming cost V 0 bases and J 9 bases; bases outside gene matches: 6. CDR3 sequence reads: CATSDLVSGGTEQFF. The CDR3 DNA sequence: TGTGCCACCAGTGATTTGGTGAGCGGGGGCACTGAGCAGTTCTTC.

The chain combines TRBV10-3 with TRBJ2-5; no reliable D call. Germline CDR1 and CDR2: ENHRY and SYGVKD. The V end was cut by 9 bases, the J end by 1 base, with 9 bases between. This CDR3 is built from 12 residues. CDR3 bases: TGTGCCATGTCCTCGCCCCAAGAGACCCAGTACTTC. Protein product: CAMSSPQETQYF.

This clonotype was found once. This chain joins TRBV12-3 or TRBV12-4 and TRBJ1-1; 8 positions match TRBD1. This CDR3 has 15 residues. Trimming cost V 5 bases and J 1 base; bases outside gene matches: 6. The DNA of the CDR3 is TGTGCCAGCAGTGAGTACGGGACAGGGAACACTGAAGCTTTCTTT. Its protein is CASSEYGTGNTEAFF.

The chain has TRBV3-1 and TRBJ1-2; D remains unclear. The CDR3 contains 14 residues. The V and J ends lost 1 base and 8 bases respectively, with 14 bases between them. Germline lookup yields CDR1 LGHDT and CDR2 YNNKEL (reference sequence). The CDR3 coding sequence is TGTGCCAGCAGCCAAGGGACTACAAAAGAGGGCTACACCTTC. This encodes CASSQGTTKEGYTF.

This clonotype was detected once. A much larger clonotype is one base distant, so this may be a read error. This chain links TRBV7-2 with TRBJ2-1; 10 nucleotides align to TRBD2. CDR3 length: 15 amino acids. Germline V gives CDR1 SGHTA, CDR2 FQGNSA. In DNA, the CDR3 is TGTGCCAGCAGCCGAGCGGGAGGGCTCTACAATGAGCAGTGCTTC. Translated, it gives CASSRAGGLYNEQCF.

The V gene is TRBV20-1, the J gene TRBJ2-1; D is uncertain. The CDR3 extends over 10 amino acids. V was trimmed by 6 bases and J by 10 bases, leaving 10 bases between them. The germline CDR1 and CDR2 sequences are DFQATT and SNEGSKA (reference sequence). The CDR3, as DNA: TGCAGTGCCCGACGGGCCGAGCAGTTCTTC. Protein product: CSARRAEQFF.

The V call is TRBV30, the J call TRBJ2-4; D unclear. The J call is in doubt because the DNA end fits TRBJ2-7 better. Germline lookup yields CDR1 GTSNPN and CDR2 SVGIG (reference sequence). The CDR3 is made up of 13 amino acids. CDR3 sequence: CAARDRRFYEQYF. The CDR3 DNA is TGTGCTGCCAGAGACCGAAGATTCTACGAGCAGTACTTC.

V gene TRBV7-2 combines with J gene TRBJ2-5; TRBD2 matches 14 bases. The tail of the sequence fits TRBJ2-7 better, so the J call may be wrong. This CDR3 is built from 16 residues. The germline V gene encodes CDR1 SGHTA and CDR2 FQGNSA. Here the CDR3 reads CASSLNRLAGGYEQYF. CDR3 nucleotides: TGTGCCAGCAGCTTAAACCGACTAGCGGGAGGGTACGAGCAGTACTTC.

This chain joins TRBV11-2 and TRBJ2-6, with TRBD1 as a possible D gene (6 bases). The germline CDR1 and CDR2 sequences are SGHAT and FQNNGV. The V gene lost 5 bases and the J gene lost 4 bases, with 15 bases spanning the gap. This CDR3 region has 16 residues. The CDR3 DNA reads TGTGCCAGCAGCCGCTCCAGGGGTGACGGGGCCAACGTCCTGACTTTC. Amino acids: CASSRSRGDGANVLTF.

This chain uses TRBV20-1 with TRBJ2-3; 8 bases agree with TRBD1. The V and J ends lost 0 bases and 2 bases, in that order; junction bases with no gene match: 7. This CDR3 region has 16 residues. Germline V gene data show CDR1 as DFQATT and CDR2 as SNEGSKA (reference sequence). The CDR3 spells CSAREPRGQATDTQYF. In nucleotides, the CDR3 is TGCAGTGCTAGAGAACCCAGGGGACAGGCCACAGATACGCAGTATTTT.

The chain uses TRBV5-5 and TRBJ1-5, with D uncertain. CDR1 is SGHKS, CDR2 YYEKEE, per germline (reference sequence). Trimming pared 1 base from V and 6 bases from J, leaving 11 bases between. CDR3 length: 14 amino acids. CDR3 DNA sequence: TGTGCCAGCAGCTTGTGGTCGGCGGGTCAGCCCCAGCATTTT. Its protein is CASSLWSAGQPQHF.

V and J are TRBV20-1 and TRBJ1-4; D unclear. The CDR3 spans 13 residues. The germline V gene has CDR1 DFQATT and CDR2 SNEGSKA (reference sequence). With 3 bases removed from V and 3 bases from J, the gap between germline ends came to 8 bases. The CDR3 is CSASGRPNEKLFF. CDR3 sequence (DNA): TGCAGTGCTAGTGGACGGCCTAATGAAAAACTGTTTTTT.